This T cell receptor beta chain was sequenced for a study of T cell responses to AZD1222 COVID-19 vaccine. TCRdb's copy holds only in-frame clones and misses some; the assay was immunoSEQ multiplex PCR. The repertoire includes approximately 170,000 clones, approximately 90% of them detected once, and approximately 4% sits in the top ten. In the case of this clone: A junction end diverges from the germline sequence, so it may reflect a read error.

The CDR3 is made up of 14 amino acids. Per germline, CDR1 MDHEN and CDR2 SYDVKM. The source of this sequence is an adult in good health. The V gene is TRBV28, the J gene TRBJ1-1, with a tentative D call TRBD1 (6 bases). Specimen: peripheral blood, collected on day 0 of AZD1222 vaccination. DNA of the CDR3: TGTGCCAGCAAGGCCAGGGACAAGAACGCTGAAGCTTTCTTT. Translating it yields CASKARDKNAEAFF.